The 12 T cell receptor beta chains reported below all come from one sample, sequenced in a study of control samples from healthy donors and cancer patients. Data came from immunoSEQ multiplex PCR; TCRdb stores just in-frame clones and leaves some out. This repertoire shows tens of thousands of clones, roughly 95% found once; its top ten account for about 1.1%. Sequencing input: blood. The receptors come from a woman younger than 35 in good health.

The genes are TRBV24-1 and TRBJ2-1; 8 bases match TRBD2. Trimming took 5 bases from V and 8 from J; bases not matched to a gene: 7. Germline lookup yields CDR1 KGHDR and CDR2 SFDVKD. CDR3 length: 14 residues. CDR3 DNA: TGTGCCACCAGTGTCGCGGGGGGTGGTGATGAGCAGTTCTTC. Residues: CATSVAGGGDEQFF.

The chain links TRBV5-6 to TRBJ1-2; D uncertain. CDR1 and CDR2 (germline): SGHDT, YYEEEE. V was pared by 1 base and J by 4 bases, with 14 bases between. There are 15 residues in the CDR3. The CDR3 DNA follows: TGTGCCAGCAGCTTGTTAAGGGCAGAAGGCTATGGCTACACCTTC. Its protein product is CASSLLRAEGYGYTF.

This sequence joins TRBV5-4 and TRBJ2-3; D is unclear. CDR3 length: 12 residues. The germline gives CDR1 SGHNT, CDR2 YYREEE (reference sequence). Deletions cut 3 bases from V and 4 bases from J, with 6 bases between. The CDR3 reads CASSSVSDTQYF. CDR3 coding DNA: TGTGCCAGCAGCTCGGTTTCAGATACGCAGTATTTT. Looking up the rest from reference TRBV5-4 and TRBJ2-3 gives the full variable domain: ETGVTQSPTHLIKTRGQQVTLRCSSQSGHNTVSWYQQALGQGPQFIFQYYREEENGRGNFPPRFSGLQFPNYSSELNVNALELDDSALYLCASSSVSDTQYFGPGTRLTVL.

This rearrangement joins TRBV20-1 to TRBJ1-2; perhaps TRBD1 as D (5 bases). The V end lost 3 bases, the J end lost 4 bases, and 9 bases lay between the germline ends. From germline, CDR1 is DFQATT and CDR2 SNEGSKA (reference sequence). This CDR3 is 12 amino acids long. Here the CDR3 reads CSASTGPYGYTF. The CDR3 DNA is TGCAGTGCTAGTACGGGGCCCTATGGCTACACCTTC.

The chain couples TRBV5-1 to TRBJ1-3; D might be TRBD1 (6 bases). CDR1 is SGHRS, CDR2 YFSETQ, per germline. The length of the CDR3 is 14 residues. Trimming left V 1 base short and J 3 bases short, with 8 bases between. CDR3 protein: CASSLTGIGNTIYF. CDR3 in DNA: TGCGCCAGCAGCTTGACAGGGATTGGAAACACCATATATTTT.

The CDR3 loop is CASGLVRWLNTEAFF. Here the CDR3 DNA reads TGTGCTAGTGGTTTGGTACGCTGGTTAAACACTGAAGCTTTCTTT. The V gene is TRBV12-5, the J gene TRBJ1-1; D is uncertain. Germline V gene lookup returns CDR1 LGHNT and CDR2 FRNRAP. CDR3 length: 15 residues. The V end lost 0 bases, the J end lost 2 bases, and 10 bases lay between the germline ends.

V is TRBV6-2 or TRBV6-3 and J is TRBJ2-1, with D perhaps matching TRBD1 or TRBD2 (5 bases each). Per germline, CDR1 MNHEY and CDR2 SVGEGT. Trimming took 6 bases from V and 0 from J, leaving 15 bases between them. The CDR3 length is 16 residues. The DNA for the CDR3 is TGTGCCAGCAGCCAGGCCAGCGGACACTCCTACAATGAGCAGTTCTTC. As protein: CASSQASGHSYNEQFF.

The gene calls are TRBV7-9 and TRBJ1-2; D is uncertain. The V gene's germline CDR1 is SEHNR and CDR2 FQNEAQ (reference sequence). The CDR3 has 19 amino acids. Deletions cut 4 bases from V and 1 base from J, with 25 bases between. The CDR3 reads CASSSDSIPVRRDNYGYTF. The DNA for the CDR3 is TGTGCCAGCAGCTCAGACTCGATACCAGTGAGACGGGATAACTATGGCTACACCTTC.

The rearrangement links TRBV7-2 to TRBJ1-1; D not resolved. Trimming pared 1 base from V and 7 bases from J, leaving 10 bases between. The CDR3 covers 13 residues. Germline lookup yields CDR1 SGHTA and CDR2 FQGNSA. The CDR3 DNA reads as TGTGCCAGCAGCTTAGGAGGGATCCGTGAAGCTTTCTTT. It yields the protein CASSLGGIREAFF.

This chain joins TRBV3-1 (or the pseudogene TRBV3-2) and TRBJ2-3, with 9 bases matching TRBD1. CDR1 is LGHDT and CDR2 is YNNKEL in the germline V gene (reference sequence). This CDR3 is 15 amino acids long. The ends lost 5 bases at V and 2 bases at J; junction bases unmatched: 5. CDR3: CASSARDRVTDTQYF. CDR3 DNA sequence: TGTGCCAGCAGCGCCCGGGACAGGGTCACAGATACGCAGTATTTT.

This chain joins TRBV3-1 (or the pseudogene TRBV3-2) and TRBJ2-5; perhaps TRBD1 as D (5 bases). The CDR3 loop spans 14 amino acids. V was cut by 4 bases and J by 10 bases, with 19 bases left in between. The V gene's germline CDR1 is LGHDT and CDR2 YNNKEL (reference sequence). This chain's CDR3 is CASSRADRTKGQYF. CDR3 in DNA: TGTGCCAGCAGCCGGGCAGACAGAACGAAGGGCCAGTACTTC.

The V call is TRBV18, the J call TRBJ2-7, with 9 bases fitting TRBD2. The CDR3 has 17 amino acids. Germline loops: CDR1 KGHSH, CDR2 LQKENI. After removal of 6 bases from V and 1 base from J, the junction contained 13 bases not matched to a gene. The CDR3 spells CASSLSGGPFLSYEQYF. CDR3 bases: TGTGCCAGCTCCCTTAGCGGGGGCCCCTTTCTTTCCTACGAGCAGTACTTC.